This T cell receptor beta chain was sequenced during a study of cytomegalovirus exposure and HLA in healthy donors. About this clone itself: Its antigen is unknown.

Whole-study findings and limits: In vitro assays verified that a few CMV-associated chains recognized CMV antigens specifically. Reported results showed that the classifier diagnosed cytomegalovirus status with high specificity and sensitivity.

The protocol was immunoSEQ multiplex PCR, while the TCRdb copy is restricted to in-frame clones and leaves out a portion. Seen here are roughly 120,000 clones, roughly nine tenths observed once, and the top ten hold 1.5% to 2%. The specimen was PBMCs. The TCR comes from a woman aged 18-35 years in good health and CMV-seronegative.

The CDR3 spells CASSLGTGAGYEQYF. The CDR3, as DNA: TGTGCCAGCAGTCTCGGGACAGGGGCAGGGTACGAGCAGTACTTC. The chain employs TRBV28 and TRBJ2-7, with 10 nucleotides matching TRBD1. CDR1 and CDR2 from the germline V gene are MDHEN and SYDVKM. The V segment lost 5 bases and the J segment 4 bases; nucleotides outside the gene matches: 8. The CDR3 is made up of 15 amino acids.